Reported below is one TCR beta chain. It lacks a known antigen. Base qualities are not provided; no much larger clone lies one nucleotide away. The CDR3 measures 14 amino acids from cysteine to phenylalanine. The retained sequence is limited to the CDR3, 42 bases, with the frame set at the first base. The trim is 1 base for V and 4 bases for J, with a gap of 8 bases between the germline ends. In the germline V gene, CDR1 corresponds to SNHLY and CDR2 to FYNNEI. The data are from a study of radiotherapy plus CTLA-4 blockade in lung cancer (dated by TCRdb to the late 2010s). A note on the overall study: Among the enrolled patients, about 20% had an objective response, and 31% reached disease control.

Preparation of the library involved the immunoSEQ multiplex PCR assay. As stored in TCRdb, this immuneACCESS dataset retains in-frame rearrangements with V and J assigned. A fraction of the clones does not appear; measured against another copy, unresolved V genes explain less than half of the discrepancy, and the remainder lacks a known reason. This sample has around 80,000 clones in its table, and more than 80% of those were observed once. The ten largest clones capture 0.79% of the sample. The study tested focal radiation therapy combined with CTLA-4 blockade (ipilimumab) in patients with chemo-refractory metastatic non-small-cell lung cancer. Points the paper makes about the study in general: The strongest predictors of response, as reported, were early dynamic changes in blood T cell clones along with a rise in serum interferon-beta after radiation. After treatment with radiotherapy and ipilimumab, TCR clones that originated in tumors expanded in peripheral blood.

Sequenced here: peripheral blood, sampled from a patient treated with radiotherapy plus ipilimumab. This receptor was identified in a human donor with non-small cell lung cancer who had stable disease on radiotherapy plus ipilimumab. The V and J segments used are TRBV2 and TRBJ2-1; the D gene cannot be resolved reliably. The DNA is as follows: TGTGCCAGCAGTGAAGTGGGTGGGTACAATGAGCAGTTCTTC. This codes for CASSEVGGYNEQFF.